This T cell receptor beta chain came from a study of blood T cell repertoires in COVID-19. The V segment lost 1 base and the J segment 6 bases; nucleotides outside the gene matches: 4. The CDR3 consists of 14 residues. Germline V CDR1 and CDR2: LNHDA, SQIVND (reference sequence). Patients from Seattle were sampled longitudinally, starting during active infection. Libraries were prepared by immunoSEQ multiplex PCR; TCRdb keeps only in-frame clonotypes and omits some of them. The sample records 150,000 to 200,000 clones, 70% to 80% being singletons. The source is a woman aged 40 to 50 with COVID-19, enrolled during active disease. Sequenced material: peripheral blood. This chain joins TRBV19 and TRBJ1-2, with TRBD1 identical over 8 bases. CDR3 DNA: TGTGCCAGTAGTATAGGGGCAGGGGGCGATGGCTACACCTTC. Protein sequence: CASSIGAGGDGYTF.